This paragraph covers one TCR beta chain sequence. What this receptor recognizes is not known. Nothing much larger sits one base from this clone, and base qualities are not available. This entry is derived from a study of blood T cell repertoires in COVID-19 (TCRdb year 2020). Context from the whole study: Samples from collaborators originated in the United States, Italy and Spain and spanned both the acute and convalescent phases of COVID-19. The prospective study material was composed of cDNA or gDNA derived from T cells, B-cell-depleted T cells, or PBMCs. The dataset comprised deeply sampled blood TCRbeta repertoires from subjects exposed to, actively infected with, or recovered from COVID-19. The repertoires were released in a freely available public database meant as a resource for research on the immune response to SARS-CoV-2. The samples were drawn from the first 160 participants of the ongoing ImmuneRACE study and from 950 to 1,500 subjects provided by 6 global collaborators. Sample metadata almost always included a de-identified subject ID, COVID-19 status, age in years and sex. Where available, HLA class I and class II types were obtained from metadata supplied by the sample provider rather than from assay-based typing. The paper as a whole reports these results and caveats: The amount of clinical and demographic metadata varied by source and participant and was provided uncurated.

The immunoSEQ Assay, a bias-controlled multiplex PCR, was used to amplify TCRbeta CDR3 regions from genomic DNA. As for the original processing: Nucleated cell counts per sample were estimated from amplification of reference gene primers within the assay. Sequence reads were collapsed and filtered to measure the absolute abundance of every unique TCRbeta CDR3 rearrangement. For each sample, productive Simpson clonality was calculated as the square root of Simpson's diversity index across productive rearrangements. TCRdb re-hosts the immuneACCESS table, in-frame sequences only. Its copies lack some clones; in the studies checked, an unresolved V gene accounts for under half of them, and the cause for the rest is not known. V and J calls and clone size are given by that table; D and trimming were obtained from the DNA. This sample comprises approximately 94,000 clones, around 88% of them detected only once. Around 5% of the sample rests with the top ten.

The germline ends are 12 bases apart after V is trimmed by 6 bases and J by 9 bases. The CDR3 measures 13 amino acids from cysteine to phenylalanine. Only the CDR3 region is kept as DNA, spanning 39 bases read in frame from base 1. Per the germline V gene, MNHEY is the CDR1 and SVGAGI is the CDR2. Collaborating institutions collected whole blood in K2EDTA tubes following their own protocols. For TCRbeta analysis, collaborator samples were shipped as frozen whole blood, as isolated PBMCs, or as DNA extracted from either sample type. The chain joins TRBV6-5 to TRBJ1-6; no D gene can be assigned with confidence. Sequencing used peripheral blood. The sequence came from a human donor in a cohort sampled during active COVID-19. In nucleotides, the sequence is TGTGCCAGCAGGCCGAGGCGGAGTTCACCCCTCCACTTT. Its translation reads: CASRPRRSSPLHF.